A selection of T cell receptor beta chains follows, all from one sample in a study of blood T cell repertoires in COVID-19. This table comes from immunoSEQ multiplex PCR, and its TCRdb copy is limited to in-frame clones, with some not included. The table lists over 20,000 clones, 83% of them singletons. Sequences were obtained from peripheral blood. Every receptor here comes from a human donor in a cohort sampled during active COVID-19. Both conserved end residues are part of each CDR3. The D gene is left open where the match is weak. The size entry is marked missing in some rows and otherwise reads once, few, many or a size class.

TRBJ1-6 . medium-sized TRBV6-6 TGTGCCAGCAGTTACCCCGAATCGGGGACACCCCTCCACTTT CASSYPESGTPLHF
TRBJ2-3 TRBD1 . TRBV5-1 TGCGCCAGCAGCTTCGGGACAGGACAAGATACGCAGTATTTT CASSFGTGQDTQYF
TRBJ2-5 . . TRBV19 TGTGCCAGTAGCCCTACAGGGTTGGGGACCCAGTACTTC CASSPTGLGTQYF
TRBJ1-4 . . TRBV6-5 TGTGCCAGCAGCGGACAGCTTAATGAAAAACTGTTTTTT CASSGQLNEKLFF
TRBJ1-1 . . TRBV11-2 TGTGCCAGCACCCCTCTAAACGCTTATCTGAGTCGGGGTTTGACTGAAGCTTTCTTT CASTPLNAYLSRGLTEAFF
TRBJ1-1 TRBD1 . TRBV28 TGTGCCAGCAGTTCCTATACCCTGGGACAGGTTTCCCCGAACACTGAAGCTTTCTTT CASSSYTLGQVSPNTEAFF
TRBJ1-1 TRBD1 . TRBV3-1/TRBV3-2 TGTGCCAGCAGTCAACGAGGGGGACAGGGGGTCACTGAAGCTTTCTTT CASSQRGGQGVTEAFF
TRBJ2-2 . . TRBV19 TGTGCCAGTACCTCTTCGGTCACCGGGGAGCTGTTTTTT CASTSSVTGELFF
TRBJ1-3 TRBD1 . TRBV5-5 TGTGCCAGCAGCTTGGAACCCGGGACAGGGGCCTTTGGAAACACCATATATTTT CASSLEPGTGAFGNTIYF
TRBJ1-2 TRBD1 . TRBV4-1 TGCGCCAGCAGCCACACATCCGGGACAGGGAGCTATGGCTACACCTTC CASSHTSGTGSYGYTF
TRBJ2-4 TRBD2 . TRBV2 TGTGCCAGCAGTTTAGCGGGGGGGCGCGGAAACATTCAGTACTTC CASSLAGGRGNIQYF
TRBJ2-3 TRBD1 . TRBV5-3 TGTGCCAGAAGCCCCGACAGGGGCCCTAGCACAGATACGCAGTATTTT CARSPDRGPSTDTQYF
TRBJ2-3 . . TRBV4-1 TGCGCCAGCAGCCAAGATCCTATTGGCGGGGGCACAGATACGCAGTATTTT CASSQDPIGGGTDTQYF
TRBJ1-5 . few TRBV5-1 TGCGCCAGCAGCTTAACAGGGCTCAATCAGCCCCAGCATTTT CASSLTGLNQPQHF
TRBJ1-4 . . TRBV19 TGTGCCAGTAGTATAGTTACGGATGAAAAACTGTTTTTT CASSIVTDEKLFF
TRBJ2-2 . . TRBV11-2 TGTGCCAGCAGCTTGCCAATAGCCGCCGGGGAGCTGTTTTTT CASSLPIAAGELFF
TRBJ1-1 TRBD1 . TRBV7-9 TGTGCCAGCAGCTTAAGGCAGGGGGCGAACACTGAAGCTTTCTTT CASSLRQGANTEAFF
TRBJ1-5 . . TRBV2 TGTGCCAGCAGTGAAGGCAGGGTGGGTGGTCAGCCCCAGCATTTT CASSEGRVGGQPQHF
TRBJ1-1 . . TRBV30 TGTGCCTGGAGTGTACGAGGGCTCGGTGAAGCTTTCTTT CAWSVRGLGEAFF
TRBJ2-3 . . TRBV19 TGTGCCAGTAGTATAGCCAGGGGCACAGATACGCAGTATTTT CASSIARGTDTQYF
TRBJ1-2 TRBD1 . TRBV5-5 TGTGCCAGCAGTCCCGGGACAGACAACTATGGCTACACCTTC CASSPGTDNYGYTF
TRBJ2-5 . . TRBV5-6 TGTGCCAGCAGCTTGTCACGGACAGACCAAGAGACCCAGTACTTC CASSLSRTDQETQYF
TRBJ2-7 . . TRBV15 TGTGCCACCAGCAGAGATCGATTACAGGGAAGGGTCGAGCAGTACTTC CATSRDRLQGRVEQYF
TRBJ1-1 . . TRBV28 TGTGCCAGCAGTTCCCCCGCAGGGTATCGATCTGAAGCTTTCTTT CASSSPAGYRSEAFF
TRBJ2-1 TRBD2 . TRBV6-2/TRBV6-3 TGTGCCAGCAGTTACCGACTAGCGGGGGCGGATGAGCAGTTCTTC CASSYRLAGADEQFF
TRBJ1-1 . . TRBV5-1 TGCGCCAGCAGCGAGACTGAGGGTTGGGGTGAAGCTTTCTTT CASSETEGWGEAFF
TRBJ2-1 TRBD2 . TRBV28 TGTGCCAGCAACACCGGGGGGGGTACCTACAATGAGCAGTTCTTC CASNTGGGTYNEQFF
TRBJ1-5 . . TRBV12-3/TRBV12-4 TGTGCCAGCGGGCCACAGTATCAGCCCCAGCATTTT CASGPQYQPQHF